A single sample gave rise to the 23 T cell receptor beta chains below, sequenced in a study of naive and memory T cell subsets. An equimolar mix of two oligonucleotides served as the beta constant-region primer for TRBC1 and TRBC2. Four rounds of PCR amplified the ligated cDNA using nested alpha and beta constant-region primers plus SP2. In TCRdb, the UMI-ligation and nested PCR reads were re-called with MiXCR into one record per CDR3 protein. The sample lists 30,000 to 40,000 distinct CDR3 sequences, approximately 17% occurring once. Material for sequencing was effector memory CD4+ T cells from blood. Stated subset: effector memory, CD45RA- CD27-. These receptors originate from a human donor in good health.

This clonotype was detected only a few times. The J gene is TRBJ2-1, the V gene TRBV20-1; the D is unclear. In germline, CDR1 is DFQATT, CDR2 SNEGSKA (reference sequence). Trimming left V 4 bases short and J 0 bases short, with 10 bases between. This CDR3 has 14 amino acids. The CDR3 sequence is CSAIPESSYNEQFF. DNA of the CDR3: TGCAGTGCTATCCCGGAGAGCTCCTACAATGAGCAGTTCTTC.

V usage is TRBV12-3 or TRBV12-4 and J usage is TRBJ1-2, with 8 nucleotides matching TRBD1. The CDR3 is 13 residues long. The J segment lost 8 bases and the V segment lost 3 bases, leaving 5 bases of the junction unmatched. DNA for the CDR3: TGTGCCAGCAGTTTCGGACAGGGAAGAGGCTACACCTTC. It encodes CASSFGQGRGYTF.

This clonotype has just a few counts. CDR3 protein: CASSPLDQPQHF. DNA of the CDR3: TGTGCCAGCAGCCCATTGGATCAGCCCCAGCATTTT. V and J are TRBV6-1 and TRBJ1-5, with D unresolved. V lost 6 bases, J lost 5 bases, and 8 bases lay in between. Germline CDR1 reads MNHNS; CDR2 reads SASEGT. This CDR3 spans 12 amino acids.

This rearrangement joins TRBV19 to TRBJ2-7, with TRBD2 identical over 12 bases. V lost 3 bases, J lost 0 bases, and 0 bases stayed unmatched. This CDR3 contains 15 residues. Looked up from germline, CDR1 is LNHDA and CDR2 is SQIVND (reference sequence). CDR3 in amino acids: CASSMTSGSSYEQYF. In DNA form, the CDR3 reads TGTGCCAGTAGTATGACTAGCGGGAGCTCCTACGAGCAGTACTTC. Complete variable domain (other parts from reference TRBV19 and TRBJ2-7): DGGITQSPKYLFRKEGQNVTLSCEQNLNHDAMYWYRQDPGQGLRLIYYSQIVNDFQKGDIAEGYSVSREKKESFPLTVTSAQKNPTAFYLCASSMTSGSSYEQYFGPGTRLTVT.

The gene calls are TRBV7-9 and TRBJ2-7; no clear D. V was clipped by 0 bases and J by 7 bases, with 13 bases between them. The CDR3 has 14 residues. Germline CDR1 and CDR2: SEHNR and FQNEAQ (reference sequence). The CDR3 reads CASSLADPLREQYF. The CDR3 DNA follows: TGTGCCAGCAGCTTAGCGGACCCATTGAGGGAGCAGTACTTC.

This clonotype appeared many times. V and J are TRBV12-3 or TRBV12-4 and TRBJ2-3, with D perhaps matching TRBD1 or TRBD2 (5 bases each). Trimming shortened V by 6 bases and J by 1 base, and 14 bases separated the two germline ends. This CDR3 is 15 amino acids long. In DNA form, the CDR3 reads TGTGCCAGCAGCCGAGGGACGCCGCGCACAGATACGCAGTATTTT. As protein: CASSRGTPRTDTQYF.

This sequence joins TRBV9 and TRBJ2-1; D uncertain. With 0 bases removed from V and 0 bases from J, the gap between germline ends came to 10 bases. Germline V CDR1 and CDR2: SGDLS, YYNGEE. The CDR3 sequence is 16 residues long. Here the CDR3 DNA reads TGTGCCAGCAGCGTAGAGCCGAGGAGCTCCTACAATGAGCAGTTCTTC. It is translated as CASSVEPRSSYNEQFF.

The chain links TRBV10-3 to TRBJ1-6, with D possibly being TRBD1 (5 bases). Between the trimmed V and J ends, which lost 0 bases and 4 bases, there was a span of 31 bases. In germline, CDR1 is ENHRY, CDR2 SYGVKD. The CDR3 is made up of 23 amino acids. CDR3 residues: CAISESSSSARDAGGNYNSPLHF. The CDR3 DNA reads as TGTGCCATCAGTGAGTCGAGTTCCTCTGCGCGGGACGCGGGGGGAAATTATAATTCACCCCTCCACTTT.

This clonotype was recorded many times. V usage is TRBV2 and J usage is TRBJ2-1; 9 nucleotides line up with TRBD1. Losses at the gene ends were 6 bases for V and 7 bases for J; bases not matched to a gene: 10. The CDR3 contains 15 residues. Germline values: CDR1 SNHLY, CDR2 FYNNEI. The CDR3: CASRPTGGEMNEQFF. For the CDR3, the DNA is TGTGCCAGCAGACCTACAGGGGGCGAAATGAATGAGCAGTTCTTC.

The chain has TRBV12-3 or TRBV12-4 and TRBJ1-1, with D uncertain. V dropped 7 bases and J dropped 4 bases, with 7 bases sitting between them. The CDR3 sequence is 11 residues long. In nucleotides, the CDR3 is TGTGCCAGCATGCTGGGCACTGAAGCTTTCTTT. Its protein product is CASMLGTEAFF.

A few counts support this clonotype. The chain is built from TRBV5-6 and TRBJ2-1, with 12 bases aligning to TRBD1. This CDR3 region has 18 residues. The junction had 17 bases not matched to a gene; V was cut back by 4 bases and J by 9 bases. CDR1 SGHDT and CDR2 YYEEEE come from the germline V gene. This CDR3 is CASSRDRGLTMAKGEQFF. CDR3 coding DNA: TGTGCCAGCAGCCGGGACAGGGGGCTCACCATGGCTAAGGGTGAGCAGTTCTTC.

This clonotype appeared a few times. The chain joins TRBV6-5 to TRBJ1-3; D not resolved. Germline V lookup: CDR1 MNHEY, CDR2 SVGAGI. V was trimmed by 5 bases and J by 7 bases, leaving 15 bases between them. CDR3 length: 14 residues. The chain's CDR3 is CASSLRGLRNTIYF. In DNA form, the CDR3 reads TGTGCCAGCAGTCTACGAGGACTGCGGAACACCATATATTTT.

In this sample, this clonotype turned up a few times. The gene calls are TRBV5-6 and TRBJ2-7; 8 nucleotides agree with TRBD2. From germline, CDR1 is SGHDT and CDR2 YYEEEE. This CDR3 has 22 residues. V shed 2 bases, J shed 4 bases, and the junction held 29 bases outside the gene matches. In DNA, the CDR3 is TGTGCCAGCAGCTTAGGCCCCTACCCTAGCGGGCAAAAAGAATCGACCAATTACGAGCAGTACTTC. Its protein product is CASSLGPYPSGQKESTNYEQYF.

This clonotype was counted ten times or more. CDR3 protein: CASRLTGSSGNTIYF. The DNA of the CDR3 is TGTGCCAGCAGGCTTACAGGTTCTTCTGGAAACACCATATATTTT. The chain links TRBV6-5 to TRBJ1-3, with TRBD1 as a possible D gene (5 bases). With 6 bases removed from V and 1 base from J, the gap between germline ends came to 13 bases. The germline V gene encodes CDR1 MNHEY and CDR2 SVGAGI. There are 15 residues in the CDR3.

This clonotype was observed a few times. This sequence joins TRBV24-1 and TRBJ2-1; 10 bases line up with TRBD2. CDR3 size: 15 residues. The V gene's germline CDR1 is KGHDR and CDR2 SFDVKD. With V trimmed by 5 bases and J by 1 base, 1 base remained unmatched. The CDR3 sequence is CATSVAGGSYNEQFF. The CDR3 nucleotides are TGTGCCACCAGTGTAGCGGGAGGATCCTACAATGAGCAGTTCTTC.

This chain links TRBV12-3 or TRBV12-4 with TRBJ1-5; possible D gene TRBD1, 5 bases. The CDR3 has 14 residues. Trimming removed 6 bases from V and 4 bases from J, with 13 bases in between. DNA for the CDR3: TGTGCCAGCAGCCCAGACGGGGCAAATCAGCCCCAGCATTTT. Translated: CASSPDGANQPQHF.

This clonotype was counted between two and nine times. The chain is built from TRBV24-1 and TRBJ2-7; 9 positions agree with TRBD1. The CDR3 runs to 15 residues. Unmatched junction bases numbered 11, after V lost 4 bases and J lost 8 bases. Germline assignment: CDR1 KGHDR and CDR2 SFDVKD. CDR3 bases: TGTGCCACCAGTGAGTCCGGGACAGGGAGTTGGCAGCAGTACTTC. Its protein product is CATSESGTGSWQQYF.

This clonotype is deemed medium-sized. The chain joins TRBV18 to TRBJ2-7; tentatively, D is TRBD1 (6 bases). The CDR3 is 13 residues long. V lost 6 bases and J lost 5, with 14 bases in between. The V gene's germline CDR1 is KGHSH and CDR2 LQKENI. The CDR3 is CASSRVPGDEQYF. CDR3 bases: TGTGCCAGCTCGCGGGTCCCAGGGGACGAGCAGTACTTC.

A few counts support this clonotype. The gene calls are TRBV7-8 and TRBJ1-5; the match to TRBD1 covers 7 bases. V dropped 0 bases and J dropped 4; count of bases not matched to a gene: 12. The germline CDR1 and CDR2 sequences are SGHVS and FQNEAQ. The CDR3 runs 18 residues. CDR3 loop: CASSLASHRGVLNQPQHF. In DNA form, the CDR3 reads TGTGCCAGCAGCTTAGCGTCCCACAGGGGAGTTTTGAATCAGCCCCAGCATTTT.

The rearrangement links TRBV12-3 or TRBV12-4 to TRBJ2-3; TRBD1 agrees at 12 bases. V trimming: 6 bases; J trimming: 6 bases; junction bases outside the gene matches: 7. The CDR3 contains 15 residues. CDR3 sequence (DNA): TGTGCCAGCAGCTTCGGGACAGGGGGCGAGGATACGCAGTATTTT. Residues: CASSFGTGGEDTQYF.

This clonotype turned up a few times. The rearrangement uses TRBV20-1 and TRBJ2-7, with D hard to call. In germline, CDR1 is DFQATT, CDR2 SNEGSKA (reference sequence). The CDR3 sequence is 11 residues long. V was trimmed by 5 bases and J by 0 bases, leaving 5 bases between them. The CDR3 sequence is CSALISYEQYF. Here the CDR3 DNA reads TGCAGTGCTCTAATCTCCTACGAGCAGTACTTC.

This CDR3 is CASSYPDRNIQYF. In DNA form, the CDR3 reads TGTGCCAGCAGCTACCCGGATAGAAACATTCAGTACTTC. This chain uses TRBV7-2 with TRBJ2-4; D ambiguous. CDR1 and CDR2 (germline): SGHTA, FQGNSA. The CDR3 sequence is 13 residues long. V lost 4 bases, J lost 6 bases, and 10 bases lay in between.

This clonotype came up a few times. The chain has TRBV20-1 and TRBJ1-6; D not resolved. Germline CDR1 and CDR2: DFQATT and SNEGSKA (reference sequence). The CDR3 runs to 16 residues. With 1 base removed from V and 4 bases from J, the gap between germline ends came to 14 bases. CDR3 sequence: CSARVKGLGYNSPLHF. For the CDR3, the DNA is TGCAGTGCTAGAGTCAAGGGCCTAGGATATAATTCACCCCTCCACTTT.